Sequencing of this T cell receptor beta chain was carried out in a study of blood T cell repertoires in COVID-19. Libraries were prepared by immunoSEQ multiplex PCR; TCRdb keeps only in-frame clonotypes and omits some of them. In the table there are approximately 40,000 clones, more than 85% of which are singletons. The CDR3 sequence is 11 residues long. V shed 4 bases and J shed 5 bases, with 3 bases lying between them. Germline V gene lookup returns CDR1 SGHAT and CDR2 FQNNGV. The specimen was peripheral blood. The V gene is TRBV11-2, the J gene TRBJ2-4; D call uncertain. The sequence came from a human donor in a cohort sampled during active COVID-19. CDR3 in DNA: TGTGCCAGCAGCTGGCAAAACATTCAGTACTTC. Its protein is CASSWQNIQYF.